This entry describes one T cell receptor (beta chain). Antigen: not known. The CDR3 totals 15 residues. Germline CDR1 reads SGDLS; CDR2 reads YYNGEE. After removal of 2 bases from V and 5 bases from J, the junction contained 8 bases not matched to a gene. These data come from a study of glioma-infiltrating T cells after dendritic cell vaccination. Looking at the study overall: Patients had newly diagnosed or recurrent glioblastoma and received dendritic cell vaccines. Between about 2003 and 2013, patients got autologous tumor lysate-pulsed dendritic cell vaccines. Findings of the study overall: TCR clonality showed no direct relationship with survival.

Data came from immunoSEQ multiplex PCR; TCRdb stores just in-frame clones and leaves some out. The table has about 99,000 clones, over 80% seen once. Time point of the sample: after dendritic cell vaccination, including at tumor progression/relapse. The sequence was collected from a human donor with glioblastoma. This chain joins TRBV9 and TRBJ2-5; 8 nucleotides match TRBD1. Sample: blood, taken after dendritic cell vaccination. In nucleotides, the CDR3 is TGTGCCAGCAGCGTCCAGGGGGCAGGGAGGGAGACCCAGTACTTC. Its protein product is CASSVQGAGRETQYF.